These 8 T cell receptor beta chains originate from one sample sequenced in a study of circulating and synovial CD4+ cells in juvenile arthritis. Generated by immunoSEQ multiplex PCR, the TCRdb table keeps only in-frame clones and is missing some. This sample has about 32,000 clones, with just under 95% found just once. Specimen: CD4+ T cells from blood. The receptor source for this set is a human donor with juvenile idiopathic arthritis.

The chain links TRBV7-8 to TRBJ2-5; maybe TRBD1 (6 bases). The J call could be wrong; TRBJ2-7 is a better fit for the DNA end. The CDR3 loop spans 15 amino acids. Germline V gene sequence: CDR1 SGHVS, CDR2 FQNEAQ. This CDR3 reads CASSSHRDIAYEQYF. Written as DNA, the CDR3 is TGTGCCAGCAGCTCGCACCGGGACATCGCCTACGAGCAGTACTTC.

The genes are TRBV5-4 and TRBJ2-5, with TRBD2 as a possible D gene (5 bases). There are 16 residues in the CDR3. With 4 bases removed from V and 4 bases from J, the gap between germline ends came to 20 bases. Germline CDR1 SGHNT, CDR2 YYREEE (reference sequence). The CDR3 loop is CASSQNPEEGRETQYF. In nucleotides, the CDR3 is TGTGCCAGCAGCCAAAACCCGGAAGAGGGAAGAGAGACCCAGTACTTC. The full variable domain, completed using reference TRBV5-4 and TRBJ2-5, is ETGVTQSPTHLIKTRGQQVTLRCSSQSGHNTVSWYQQALGQGPQFIFQYYREEENGRGNFPPRFSGLQFPNYSSELNVNALELDDSALYLCASSQNPEEGRETQYFGPGTRLLVL.

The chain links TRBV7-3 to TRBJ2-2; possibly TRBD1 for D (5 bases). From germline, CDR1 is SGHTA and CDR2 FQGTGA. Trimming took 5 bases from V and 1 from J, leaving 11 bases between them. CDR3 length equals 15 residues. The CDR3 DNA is TGTGCCAGCAGCATCTCCAGGGAGAACACCGGGGAGCTGTTTTTT. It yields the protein CASSISRENTGELFF.

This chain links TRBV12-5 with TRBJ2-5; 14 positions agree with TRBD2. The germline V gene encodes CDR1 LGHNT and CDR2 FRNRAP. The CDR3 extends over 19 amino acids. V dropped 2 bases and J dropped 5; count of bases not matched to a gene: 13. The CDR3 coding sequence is TGTGCTAGTGGTTTGCTCGGCGGACTAGCGGGAGGAGGAAAGGAGACCCAGTACTTC. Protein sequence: CASGLLGGLAGGGKETQYF.

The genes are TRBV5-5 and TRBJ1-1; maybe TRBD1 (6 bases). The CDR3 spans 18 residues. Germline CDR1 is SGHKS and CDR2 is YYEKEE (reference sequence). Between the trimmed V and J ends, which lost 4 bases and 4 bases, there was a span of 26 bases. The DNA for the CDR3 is TGTGCCAGCAGCAAGGATCCAGGCAGGGGTATTTTGAGCACTGAAGCTTTCTTT. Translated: CASSKDPGRGILSTEAFF.

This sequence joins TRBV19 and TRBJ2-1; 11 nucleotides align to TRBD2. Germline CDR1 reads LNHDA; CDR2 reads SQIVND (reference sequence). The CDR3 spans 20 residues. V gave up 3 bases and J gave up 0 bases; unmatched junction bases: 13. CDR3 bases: TGTGCCAGTAGTATTTCCCGGCTAGCGGGAGGTTTGAGCTCCTACAATGAGCAGTTCTTC. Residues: CASSISRLAGGLSSYNEQFF.

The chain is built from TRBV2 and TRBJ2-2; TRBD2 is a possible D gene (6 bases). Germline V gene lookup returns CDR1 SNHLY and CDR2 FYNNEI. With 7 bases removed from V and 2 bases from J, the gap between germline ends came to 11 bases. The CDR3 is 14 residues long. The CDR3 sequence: CASNPGRNTGELFF. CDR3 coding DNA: TGTGCCAGCAACCCCGGGAGAAACACCGGGGAGCTGTTTTTT.

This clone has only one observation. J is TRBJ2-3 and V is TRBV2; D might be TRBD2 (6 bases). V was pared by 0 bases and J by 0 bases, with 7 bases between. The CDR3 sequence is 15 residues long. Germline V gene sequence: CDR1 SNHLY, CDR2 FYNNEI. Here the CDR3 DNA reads TGTGCCAGCAGTGAAGCTGGGACTAGCACAGATACGCAGTATTTT. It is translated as CASSEAGTSTDTQYF. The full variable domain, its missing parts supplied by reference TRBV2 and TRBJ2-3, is EPEVTQTPSHQVTQMGQEVILRCVPISNHLYFYWYRQILGQKVEFLVSFYNNEISEKSEIFDDQFSVERPDGSNFTLKIRSTKLEDSAMYFCASSEAGTSTDTQYFGPGTRLTVL.